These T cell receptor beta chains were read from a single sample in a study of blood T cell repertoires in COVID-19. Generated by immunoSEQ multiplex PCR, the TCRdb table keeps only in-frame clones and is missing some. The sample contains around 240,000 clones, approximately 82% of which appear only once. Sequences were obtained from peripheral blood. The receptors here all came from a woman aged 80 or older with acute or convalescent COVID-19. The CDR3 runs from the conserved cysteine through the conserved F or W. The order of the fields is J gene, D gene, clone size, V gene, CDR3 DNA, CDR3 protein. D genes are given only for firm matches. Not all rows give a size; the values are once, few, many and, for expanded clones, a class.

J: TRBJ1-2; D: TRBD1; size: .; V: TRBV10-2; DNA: TGCGCCAGCAGTGCCCCGGACAGGGGGGGTGGCTACACCTTC; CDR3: CASSAPDRGGGYTF
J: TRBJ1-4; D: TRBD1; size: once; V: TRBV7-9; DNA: TGTGCCAGCCACGAAAGCCCCGGGACAGGGGGTGAAAAACTGTTTTTT; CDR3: CASHESPGTGGEKLFF
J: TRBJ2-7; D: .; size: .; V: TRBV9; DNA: TGTGCCAGCAGCGCTTCCCAGGGTCCCTACGAGCAGTACTTC; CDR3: CASSASQGPYEQYF
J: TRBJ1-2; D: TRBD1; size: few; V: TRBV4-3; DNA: TGCGCCAGCAGCTACGCCGAACAGGGGGCGGTGGGAGGCTACACCTTC; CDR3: CASSYAEQGAVGGYTF
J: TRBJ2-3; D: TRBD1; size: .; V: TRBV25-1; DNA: TGTGCCAGCAGTGACTACAGGGGAAGAGACGATACGCAGTATTTT; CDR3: CASSDYRGRDDTQYF
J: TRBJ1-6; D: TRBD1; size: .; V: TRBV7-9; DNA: TGTGCCAGCAGCTTGGACAGGGACTCACCCCTCCACTTT; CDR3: CASSLDRDSPLHF
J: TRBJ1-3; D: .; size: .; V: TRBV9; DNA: TGTGCCAGCAGCGTAGTGTCTACAGCTGGGGCCCCTGGAAACACCATATATTTT; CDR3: CASSVVSTAGAPGNTIYF
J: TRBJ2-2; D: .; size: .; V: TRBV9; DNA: TGTGCCAGCAGCGTAGCCTTCGCCGGGGAGCTGTTTTTT; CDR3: CASSVAFAGELFF
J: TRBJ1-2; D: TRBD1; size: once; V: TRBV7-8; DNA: TGTGCCAGCAGCTTAACAGGGGGTGCCTATGGCTACACCTTC; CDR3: CASSLTGGAYGYTF
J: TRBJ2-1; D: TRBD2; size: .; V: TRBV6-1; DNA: TGTGCCAGCAGTGACAGGCATTTAGCGGGAATCTACAATGAGCAGTTCTTC; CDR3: CASSDRHLAGIYNEQFF
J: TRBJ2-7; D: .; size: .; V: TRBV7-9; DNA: TGTGCCAGCAGCATCGTACTAGCCCTTTCGGACGAGCAGTACTTC; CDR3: CASSIVLALSDEQYF
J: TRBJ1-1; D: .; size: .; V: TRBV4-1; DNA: TGCGCCAGCAGCCAAGGCGATTGGAACACTGAAGCTTTCTTT; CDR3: CASSQGDWNTEAFF
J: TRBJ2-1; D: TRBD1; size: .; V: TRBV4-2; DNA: TGTGCCAGCAGCCAACAAACAGGGGGCTCGTACAATGAGCAGTTCTTC; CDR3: CASSQQTGGSYNEQFF
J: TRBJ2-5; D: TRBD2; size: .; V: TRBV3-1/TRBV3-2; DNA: TGTGCCAGCAGCCGAGCTAGCGGGAGGGGAGAGACCCAGTACTTC; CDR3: CASSRASGRGETQYF
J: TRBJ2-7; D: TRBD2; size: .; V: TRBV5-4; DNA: TGTGCCAGCAGCGTGGGACTAGCGGACGCCTACGAGCAGTACTTC; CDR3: CASSVGLADAYEQYF
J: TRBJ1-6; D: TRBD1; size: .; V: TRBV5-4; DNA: TGTGCCAGCAGAGACCCGGGACAGGGTTTCAATTCACCCCTCCACTTT; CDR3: CASRDPGQGFNSPLHF
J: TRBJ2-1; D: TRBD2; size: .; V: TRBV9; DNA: TGTGCCAGCAGCGCGCGCCCGGGGACTAGCGGGAGTCTTGCCTCCTACAATGAGCAGTTCTTC; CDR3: CASSARPGTSGSLASYNEQFF
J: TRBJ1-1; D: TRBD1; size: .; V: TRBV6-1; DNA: TGTGCCAGCAGTTATGGTGGACAGGGCGCTGAAGCTTTCTTT; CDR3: CASSYGGQGAEAFF
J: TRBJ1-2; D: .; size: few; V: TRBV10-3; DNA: TGTGCCATCAGTGCAGGACAGAAATATGGCTACACCTTC; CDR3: CAISAGQKYGYTF
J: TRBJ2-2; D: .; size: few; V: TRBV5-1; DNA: TGCGCCAGCAGCTTGGCCCTGCGGGAGAACACCGGGGAGCTGTTTTTT; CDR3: CASSLALRENTGELFF
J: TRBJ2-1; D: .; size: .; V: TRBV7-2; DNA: TGTGCCAGCAGCTTAGTTGCGACCCTTACCGGGAATGAGCAGTTCTTC; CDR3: CASSLVATLTGNEQFF
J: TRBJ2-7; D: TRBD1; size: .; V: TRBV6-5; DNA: TGTGCCAGCAGTTACAAGGGACAGAGGTACGAGCAGTACTTC; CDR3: CASSYKGQRYEQYF
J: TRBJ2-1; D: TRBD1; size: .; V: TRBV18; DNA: TGTGCCAGCTCTCCGGGACAGAATTACAATGAGCAGTTCTTC; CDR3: CASSPGQNYNEQFF
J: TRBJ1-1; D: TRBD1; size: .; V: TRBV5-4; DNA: TGTGCCAGCAACCAGGGGGGTTTGAGCGGCACTGAAGCTTTCTTT; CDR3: CASNQGGLSGTEAFF
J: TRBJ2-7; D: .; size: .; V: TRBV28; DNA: TGTGCCAGCAGTTCCCTCCCCTTAGAGCAGTACTTC; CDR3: CASSSLPLEQYF
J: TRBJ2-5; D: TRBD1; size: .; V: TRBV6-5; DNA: TGTGCCAGCAGACTGGACAGGGGGGAGACCCAGTACTTC; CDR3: CASRLDRGETQYF
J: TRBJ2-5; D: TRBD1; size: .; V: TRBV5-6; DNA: TGTGCCAGCAGCGCAGGAAGAACCGGGACAGGGCAAGAGACCCAGTACTTC; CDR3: CASSAGRTGTGQETQYF
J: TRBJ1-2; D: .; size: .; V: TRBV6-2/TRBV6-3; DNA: TGTGCCAGCAGTTATAAAGGAGACTATGGCTACACCTTC; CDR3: CASSYKGDYGYTF
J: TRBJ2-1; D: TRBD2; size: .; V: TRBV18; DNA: TGTGCCAGCTCACCGTTACCCGGGACTAGCGGGTCAAATGAGCAGTTCTTC; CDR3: CASSPLPGTSGSNEQFF
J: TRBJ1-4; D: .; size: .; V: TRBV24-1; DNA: TGTGCCACCAGTGACGCGGCAGGGGCGGGTGAAAAACTGTTTTTT; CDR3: CATSDAAGAGEKLFF
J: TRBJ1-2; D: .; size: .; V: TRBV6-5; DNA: TGTGCCAGCCAAAACTCTAGGACAGATTATTATGGCTACACCTTC; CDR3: CASQNSRTDYYGYTF
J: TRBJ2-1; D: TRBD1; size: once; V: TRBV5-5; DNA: TGTGCCAGCAGCAGACCGGGACAGGGGATTGGCAATGAGCAGTTCTTC; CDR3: CASSRPGQGIGNEQFF
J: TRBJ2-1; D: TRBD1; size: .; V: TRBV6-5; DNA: TGTGCCAGCAGCTTCGCCGGGACAGGGTACAATGAGCAGTTCTTC; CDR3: CASSFAGTGYNEQFF
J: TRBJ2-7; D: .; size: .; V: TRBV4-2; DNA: TGTGCCAGCAGCCAAACGTCCCGGGCGGGGCTCGAGCAGTACTTC; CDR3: CASSQTSRAGLEQYF
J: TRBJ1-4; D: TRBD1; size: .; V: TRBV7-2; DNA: TGTGCCAGCAGCCCCGGACAGGGTAGTGTGGAAAAACTGTTTTTT; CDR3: CASSPGQGSVEKLFF
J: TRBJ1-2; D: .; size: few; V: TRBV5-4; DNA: TGTGCCAGCAGCTTGGTAGTCGGGACACATAGTGGCTACACCTTC; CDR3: CASSLVVGTHSGYTF
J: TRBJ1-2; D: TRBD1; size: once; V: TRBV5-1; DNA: TGCGCCAGCAGCTTGGGACAGGGGGCTGGCGGCTACACCTTC; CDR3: CASSLGQGAGGYTF
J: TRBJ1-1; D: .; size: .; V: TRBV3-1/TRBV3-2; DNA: TGTGCCAGCAGCCAAGATGCGTTGGCTTTCTTT; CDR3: CASSQDALAFF
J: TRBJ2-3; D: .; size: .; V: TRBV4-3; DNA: TGCGCCAGCAGCCAAGGCAGGGCAGATACGCAGTATTTT; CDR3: CASSQGRADTQYF
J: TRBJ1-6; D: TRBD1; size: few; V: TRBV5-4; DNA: TGTGCCAGCAGCCACCGGGACAGAAATTCACCCCTCCACTTT; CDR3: CASSHRDRNSPLHF
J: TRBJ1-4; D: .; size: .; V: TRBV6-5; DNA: TGTGCCAGCAGATACTCTACAGGAGGGAAGGAAAAACTGTTTTTT; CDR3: CASRYSTGGKEKLFF
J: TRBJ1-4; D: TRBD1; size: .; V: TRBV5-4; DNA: TGTGCCAGCAGTCGCGATTCCAGGGGGTCAGATGAAAAACTGTTTTTT; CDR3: CASSRDSRGSDEKLFF
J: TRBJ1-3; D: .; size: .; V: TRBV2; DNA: TGTGCCAGCGGTGAGAGTGTCTCTGGAAACACCATATATTTT; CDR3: CASGESVSGNTIYF
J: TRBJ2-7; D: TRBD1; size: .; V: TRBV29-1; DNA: TGCAGCGTTGAACGACAGGGGGCGTCCTACGAGCAGTACTTC; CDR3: CSVERQGASYEQYF
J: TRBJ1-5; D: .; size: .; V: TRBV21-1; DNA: TGTGCCAGCAGCAAAGGGAGGGAACGGACATATAGCAATCAGCCCCAGCATTTT; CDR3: CASSKGRERTYSNQPQHF
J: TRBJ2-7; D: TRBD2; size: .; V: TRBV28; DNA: TGTGCCAGCATCCCCCTGGGACTACCTTCCTACGAGCAGTACTTC; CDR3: CASIPLGLPSYEQYF
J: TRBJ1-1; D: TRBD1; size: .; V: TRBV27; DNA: TGTGCCAGCAGTTTTTGGGACAGACTCAACACTGAAGCTTTCTTT; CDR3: CASSFWDRLNTEAFF
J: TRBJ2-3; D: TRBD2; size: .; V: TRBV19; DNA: TGTGCCAGTAGTGTCGCTTTTGGACTAGTCCGTACAGATACGCAGTATTTT; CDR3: CASSVAFGLVRTDTQYF
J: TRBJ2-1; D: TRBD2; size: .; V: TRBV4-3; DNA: TGCGCCAGCAGCCAACTCTCCCGGGGGGGCTTCTACAATGAGCAGTTCTTC; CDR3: CASSQLSRGGFYNEQFF
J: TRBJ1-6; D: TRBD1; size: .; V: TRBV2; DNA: TGTGCCAGCAGGGGGGACAGCGGTTCACCCCTCCACTTT; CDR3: CASRGDSGSPLHF
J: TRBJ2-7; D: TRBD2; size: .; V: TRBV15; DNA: TGTGCCACCAGCAGAGATGCTAGCGGGAGCTCAGAGCAGTACTTC; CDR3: CATSRDASGSSEQYF
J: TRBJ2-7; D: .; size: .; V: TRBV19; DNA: TGTGCCAGTAGTCCAGGAGTGGGAGGTTACGAGCAGTACTTC; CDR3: CASSPGVGGYEQYF
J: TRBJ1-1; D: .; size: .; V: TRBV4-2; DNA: TGTGCCAGCAGCCCGGACCAGGGATGGTTCGAAGCTTTCTTT; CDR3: CASSPDQGWFEAFF
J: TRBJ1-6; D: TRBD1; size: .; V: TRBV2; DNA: TGTGCCAGCAGTGGGACAGGGGCCAATTCACCCCTCCACTTT; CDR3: CASSGTGANSPLHF
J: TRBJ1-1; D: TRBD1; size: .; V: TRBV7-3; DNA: TGTGCCAGCAGCTTTGACAGGGGGAACACTGAAGCTTTCTTT; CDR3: CASSFDRGNTEAFF
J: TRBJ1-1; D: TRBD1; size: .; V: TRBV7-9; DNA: TGTGCCAGCAGCCCGGCTAGACAGGGGGTACAGGGCACTGAAGCTTTCTTT; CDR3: CASSPARQGVQGTEAFF
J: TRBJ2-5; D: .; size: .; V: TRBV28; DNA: TGTGCCAGCAGTTTTTGGGCTAGCATGGGCCAAGAGACCCAGTACTTC; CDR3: CASSFWASMGQETQYF